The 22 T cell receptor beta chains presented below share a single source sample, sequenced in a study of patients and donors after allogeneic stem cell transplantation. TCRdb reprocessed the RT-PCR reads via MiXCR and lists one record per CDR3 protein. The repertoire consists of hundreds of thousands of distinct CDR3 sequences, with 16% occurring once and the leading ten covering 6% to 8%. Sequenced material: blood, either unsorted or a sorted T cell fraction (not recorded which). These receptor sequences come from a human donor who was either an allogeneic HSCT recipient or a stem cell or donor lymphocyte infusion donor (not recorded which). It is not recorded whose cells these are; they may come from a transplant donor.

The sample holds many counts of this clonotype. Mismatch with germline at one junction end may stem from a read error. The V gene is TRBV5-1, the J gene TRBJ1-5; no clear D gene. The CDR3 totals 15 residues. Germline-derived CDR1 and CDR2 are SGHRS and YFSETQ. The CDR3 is CASSLEGYSNQPQHF. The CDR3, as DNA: TGTGCCAGCAGCTTAGAAGGGTATAGCAATCAGCCCCAGCATTTT.

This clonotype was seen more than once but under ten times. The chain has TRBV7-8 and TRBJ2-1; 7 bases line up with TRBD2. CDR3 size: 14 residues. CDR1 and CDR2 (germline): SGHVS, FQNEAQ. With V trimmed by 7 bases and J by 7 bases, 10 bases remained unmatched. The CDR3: CASTRGAGANEQFF. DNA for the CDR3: TGTGCCAGCACCCGAGGGGCGGGAGCGAATGAGCAGTTCTTC.

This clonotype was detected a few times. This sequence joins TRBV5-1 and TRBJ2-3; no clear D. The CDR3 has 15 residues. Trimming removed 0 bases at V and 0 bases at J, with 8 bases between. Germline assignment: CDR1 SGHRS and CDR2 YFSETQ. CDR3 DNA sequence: TGCGCCAGCAGCTTGGAATATTCTAGCACAGATACGCAGTATTTT. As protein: CASSLEYSSTDTQYF.

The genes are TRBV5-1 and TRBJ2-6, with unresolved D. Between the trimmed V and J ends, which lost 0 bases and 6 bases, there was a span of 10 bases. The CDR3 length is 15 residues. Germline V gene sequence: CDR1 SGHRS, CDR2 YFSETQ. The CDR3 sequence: CASSLGRLKANVLTF. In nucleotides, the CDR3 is TGCGCCAGCAGCTTGGGTAGGTTAAAGGCCAACGTCCTGACTTTC.

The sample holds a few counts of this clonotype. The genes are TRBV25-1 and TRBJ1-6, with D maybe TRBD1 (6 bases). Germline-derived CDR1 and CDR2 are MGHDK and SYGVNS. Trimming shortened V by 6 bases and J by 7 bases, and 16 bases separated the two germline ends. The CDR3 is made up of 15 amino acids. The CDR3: CASSARGGGNSPLHF. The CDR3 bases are TGTGCCAGCAGCGCCCGGGGAGGGGGAAATTCACCCCTCCACTTT.

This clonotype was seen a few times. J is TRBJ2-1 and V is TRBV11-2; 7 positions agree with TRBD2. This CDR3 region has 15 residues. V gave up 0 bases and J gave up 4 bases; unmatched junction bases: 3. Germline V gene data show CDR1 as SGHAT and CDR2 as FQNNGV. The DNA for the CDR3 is TGTGCCAGCAGCTTAGAGGGGCGGGGGTACAATGAGCAGTTCTTC. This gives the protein CASSLEGRGYNEQFF.

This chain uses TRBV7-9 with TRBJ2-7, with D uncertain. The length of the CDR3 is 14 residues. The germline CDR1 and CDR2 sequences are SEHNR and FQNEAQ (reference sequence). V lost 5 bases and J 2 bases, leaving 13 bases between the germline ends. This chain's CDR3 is CASSPRTVTYEQYF. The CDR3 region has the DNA TGTGCCAGCAGCCCCAGGACGGTTACCTACGAGCAGTACTTC.

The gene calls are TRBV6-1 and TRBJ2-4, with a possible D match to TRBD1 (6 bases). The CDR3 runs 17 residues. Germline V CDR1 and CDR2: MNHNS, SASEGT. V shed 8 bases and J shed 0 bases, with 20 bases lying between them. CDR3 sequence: CASLNRQVALAKNIQYF. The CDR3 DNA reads TGTGCCAGCTTAAATCGACAGGTGGCTCTAGCCAAAAACATTCAGTACTTC.

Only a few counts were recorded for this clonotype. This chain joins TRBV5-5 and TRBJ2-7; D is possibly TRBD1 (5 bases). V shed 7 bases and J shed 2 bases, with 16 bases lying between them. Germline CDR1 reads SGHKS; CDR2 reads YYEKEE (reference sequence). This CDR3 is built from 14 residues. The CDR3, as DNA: TGTGCCAGCGGATCACAGGAAGGGCCCTACGAGCAGTACTTC. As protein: CASGSQEGPYEQYF.

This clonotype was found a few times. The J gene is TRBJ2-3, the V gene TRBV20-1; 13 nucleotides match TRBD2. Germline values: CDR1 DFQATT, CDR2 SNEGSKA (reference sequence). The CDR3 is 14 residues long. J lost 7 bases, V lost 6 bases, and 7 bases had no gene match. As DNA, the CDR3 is TGCAGTGCCTGGACTAGCGGGGGACCCTATACGCAGTATTTT. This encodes CSAWTSGGPYTQYF.

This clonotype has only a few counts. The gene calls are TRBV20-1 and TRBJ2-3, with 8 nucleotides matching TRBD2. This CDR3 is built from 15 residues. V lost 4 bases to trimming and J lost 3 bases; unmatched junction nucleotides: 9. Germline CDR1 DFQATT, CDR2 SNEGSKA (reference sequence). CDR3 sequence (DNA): TGCAGTGCTATCCCCCCGCGGGAGGATACAGATACGCAGTATTTT. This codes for CSAIPPREDTDTQYF.

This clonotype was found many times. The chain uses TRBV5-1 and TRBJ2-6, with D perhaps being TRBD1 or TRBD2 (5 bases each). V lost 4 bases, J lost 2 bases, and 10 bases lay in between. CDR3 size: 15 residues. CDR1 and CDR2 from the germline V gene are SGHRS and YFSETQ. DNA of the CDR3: TGCGCCAGCAGCGAAAGGGGAGCTGGGGCCAACGTCCTGACTTTC. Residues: CASSERGAGANVLTF.

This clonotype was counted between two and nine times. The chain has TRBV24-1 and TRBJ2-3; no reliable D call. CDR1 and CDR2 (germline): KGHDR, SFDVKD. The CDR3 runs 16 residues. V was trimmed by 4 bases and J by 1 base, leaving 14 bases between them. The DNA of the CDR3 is TGTGCCACCAGTGACCCCGGGCAGGAACGCACAGATACGCAGTATTTT. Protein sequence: CATSDPGQERTDTQYF.

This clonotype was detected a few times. CDR3 amino acids: CASKKGNTEAFF. Here the CDR3 DNA reads TGTGCCAGCAAAAAAGGGAACACTGAAGCTTTCTTT. The J gene is TRBJ1-1, the V gene TRBV3-1; D uncertain. CDR1 LGHDT and CDR2 YNNKEL come from the germline V gene (reference sequence). This CDR3 comprises 12 residues. Trimming removed 7 bases from V and 1 base from J, with 7 bases in between.

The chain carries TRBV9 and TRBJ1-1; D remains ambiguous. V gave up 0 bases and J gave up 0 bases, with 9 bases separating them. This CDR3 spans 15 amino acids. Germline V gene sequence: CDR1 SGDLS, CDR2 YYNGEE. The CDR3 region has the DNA TGTGCCAGCAGCGTAGACCCGGCATTGAACACTGAAGCTTTCTTT. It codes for CASSVDPALNTEAFF.

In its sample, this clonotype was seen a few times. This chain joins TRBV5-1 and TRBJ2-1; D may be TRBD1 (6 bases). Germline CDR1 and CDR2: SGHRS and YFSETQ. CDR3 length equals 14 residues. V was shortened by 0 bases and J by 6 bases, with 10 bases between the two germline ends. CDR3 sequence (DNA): TGCGCCAGCAGCTTGGAGGACAGAGCCAATGAGCAGTTCTTC. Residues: CASSLEDRANEQFF.

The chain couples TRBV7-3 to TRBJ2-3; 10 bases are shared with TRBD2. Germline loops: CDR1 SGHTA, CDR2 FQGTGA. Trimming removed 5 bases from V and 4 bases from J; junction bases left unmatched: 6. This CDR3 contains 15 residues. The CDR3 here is CASSPAGGTADTQYF. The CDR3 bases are TGTGCCAGCAGCCCAGCGGGGGGGACGGCAGATACGCAGTATTTT.

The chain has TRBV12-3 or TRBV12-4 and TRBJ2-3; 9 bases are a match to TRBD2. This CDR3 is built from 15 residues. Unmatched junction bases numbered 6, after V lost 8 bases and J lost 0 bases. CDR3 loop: CASGSGGSSTDTQYF. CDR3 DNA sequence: TGTGCCAGCGGTAGCGGGGGTAGTAGCACAGATACGCAGTATTTT.

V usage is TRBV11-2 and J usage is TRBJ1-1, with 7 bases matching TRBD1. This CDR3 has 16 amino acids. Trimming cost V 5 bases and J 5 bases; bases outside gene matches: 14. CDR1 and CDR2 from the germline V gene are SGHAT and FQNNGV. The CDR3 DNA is TGTGCCAGCAGCCGGACAGGCTTTTCGTGGGGAACTGAAGCTTTCTTT. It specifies CASSRTGFSWGTEAFF.

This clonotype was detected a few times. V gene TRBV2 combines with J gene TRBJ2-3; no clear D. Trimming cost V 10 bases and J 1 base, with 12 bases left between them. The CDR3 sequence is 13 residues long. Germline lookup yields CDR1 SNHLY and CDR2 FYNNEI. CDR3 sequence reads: CATARSRTDTQYF. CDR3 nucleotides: TGTGCCACCGCTCGATCCCGCACAGATACGCAGTATTTT.

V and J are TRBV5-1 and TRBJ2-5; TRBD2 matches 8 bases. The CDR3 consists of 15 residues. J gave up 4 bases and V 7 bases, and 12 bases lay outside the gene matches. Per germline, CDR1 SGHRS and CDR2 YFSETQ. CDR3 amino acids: CASANPSGGIETQYF. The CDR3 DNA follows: TGCGCCAGCGCGAACCCGAGCGGGGGCATAGAGACCCAGTACTTC.

The CDR3 region has the DNA TGCGCCACCGCGGGGGGGTATGGGAACACTGAAGCTTTCTTT. Amino acids: CATAGGYGNTEAFF. The genes are TRBV5-1 and TRBJ1-1; tentatively, D is TRBD1 (5 bases). Germline V gene lookup returns CDR1 SGHRS and CDR2 YFSETQ. Trimming removed 9 bases from V and 1 base from J, with 16 bases in between. The CDR3 has 14 residues.